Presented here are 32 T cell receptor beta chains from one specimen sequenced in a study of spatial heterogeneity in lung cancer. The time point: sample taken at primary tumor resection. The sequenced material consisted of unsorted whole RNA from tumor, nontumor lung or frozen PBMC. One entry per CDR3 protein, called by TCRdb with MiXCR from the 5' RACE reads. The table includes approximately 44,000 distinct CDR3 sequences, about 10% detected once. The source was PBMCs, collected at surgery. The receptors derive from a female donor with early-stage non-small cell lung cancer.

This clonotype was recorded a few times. CDR3 bases: TGTGCCAGCAGCTTAAGAACTGCAACCTACAATGAGCAGTTCTTC. This encodes CASSLRTATYNEQFF. The genes are TRBV7-9 and TRBJ2-1; D is undetermined. CDR1 and CDR2 from the germline V gene are SEHNR and FQNEAQ (reference sequence). V was shortened by 2 bases and J by 2 bases, with 10 bases between the two germline ends. CDR3 size: 15 residues.

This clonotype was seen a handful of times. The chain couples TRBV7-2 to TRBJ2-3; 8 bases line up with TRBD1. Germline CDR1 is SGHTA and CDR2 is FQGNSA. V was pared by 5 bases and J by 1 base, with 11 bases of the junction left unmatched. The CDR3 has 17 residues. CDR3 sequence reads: CASSGRAGGAGTDTQYF. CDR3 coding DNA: TGTGCCAGCAGCGGTAGGGCAGGGGGCGCGGGCACAGATACGCAGTATTTT.

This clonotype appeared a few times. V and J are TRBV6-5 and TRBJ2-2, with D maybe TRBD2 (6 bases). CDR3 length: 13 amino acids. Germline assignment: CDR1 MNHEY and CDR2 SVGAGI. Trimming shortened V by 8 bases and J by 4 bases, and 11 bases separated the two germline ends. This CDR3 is CASSEGTTGELFF. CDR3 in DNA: TGTGCCAGCTCGGAGGGGACCACCGGGGAGCTGTTTTTT.

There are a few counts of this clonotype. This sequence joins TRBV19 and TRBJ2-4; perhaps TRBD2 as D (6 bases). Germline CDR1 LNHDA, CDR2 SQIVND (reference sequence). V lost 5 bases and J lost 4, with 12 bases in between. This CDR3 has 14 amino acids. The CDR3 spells CASSGGVRKNIQYF. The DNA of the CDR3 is TGTGCCAGTAGTGGAGGGGTGCGGAAAAACATTCAGTACTTC.

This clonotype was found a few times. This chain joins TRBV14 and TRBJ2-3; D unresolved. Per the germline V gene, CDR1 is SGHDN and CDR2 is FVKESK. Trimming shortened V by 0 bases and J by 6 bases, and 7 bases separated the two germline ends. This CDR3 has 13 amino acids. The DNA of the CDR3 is TGTGCCAGCAGCCAAGATCCGGCTGATACGCAGTATTTT. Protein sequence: CASSQDPADTQYF. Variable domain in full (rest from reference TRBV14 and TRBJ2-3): EAGVTQFPSHSVIEKGQTVTLRCDPISGHDNLYWYRRVMGKEIKFLLHFVKESKQDESGMPNNRFLAERTGGTYSTLKVQPAELEDSGVYFCASSQDPADTQYFGPGTRLTVL.

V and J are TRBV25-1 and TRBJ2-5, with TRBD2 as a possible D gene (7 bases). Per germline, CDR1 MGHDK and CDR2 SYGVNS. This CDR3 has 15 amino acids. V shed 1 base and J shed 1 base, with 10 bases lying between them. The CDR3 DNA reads TGTGCCAGCAGTGAATTTCGGGGGGCCCAAGAGACCCAGTACTTC. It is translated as CASSEFRGAQETQYF. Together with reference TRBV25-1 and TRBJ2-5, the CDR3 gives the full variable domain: EADIYQTPRYLVIGTGKKITLECSQTMGHDKMYWYQQDPGMELHLIHYSYGVNSTEKGDLSSESTVSRIRTEHFPLTLESARPSHTSQYLCASSEFRGAQETQYFGPGTRLLVL.

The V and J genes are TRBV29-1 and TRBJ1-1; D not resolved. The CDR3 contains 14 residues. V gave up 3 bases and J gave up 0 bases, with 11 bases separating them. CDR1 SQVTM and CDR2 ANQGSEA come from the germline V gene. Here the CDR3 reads CSVEVGRLNTEAFF. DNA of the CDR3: TGCAGCGTTGAGGTCGGGCGCTTGAACACTGAAGCTTTCTTT. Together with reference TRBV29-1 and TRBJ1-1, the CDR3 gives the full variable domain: SAVISQKPSRDICQRGTSLTIQCQVDSQVTMMFWYRQQPGQSLTLIATANQGSEATYESGFVIDKFPISRPNLTFSTLTVSNMSPEDSSIYLCSVEVGRLNTEAFFGQGTRLTVV.

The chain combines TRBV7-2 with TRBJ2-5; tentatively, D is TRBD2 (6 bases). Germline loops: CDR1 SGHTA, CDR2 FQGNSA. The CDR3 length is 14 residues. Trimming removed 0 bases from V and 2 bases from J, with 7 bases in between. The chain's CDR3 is CASSLAGGQETQYF. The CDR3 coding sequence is TGTGCCAGCAGCTTAGCGGGGGGTCAAGAGACCCAGTACTTC. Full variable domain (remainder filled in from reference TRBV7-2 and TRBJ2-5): GAGVSQSPSNKVTEKGKDVELRCDPISGHTALYWYRQSLGQGLEFLIYFQGNSAPDKSGLPSDRFSAERTGGSVSTLTIQRTQQEDSAVYLCASSLAGGQETQYFGPGTRLLVL.

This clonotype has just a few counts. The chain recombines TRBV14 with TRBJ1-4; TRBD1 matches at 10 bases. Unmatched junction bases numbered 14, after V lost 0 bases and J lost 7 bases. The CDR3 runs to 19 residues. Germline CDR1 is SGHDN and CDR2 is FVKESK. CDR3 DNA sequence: TGTGCCAGCAGCCAAGATTTCCGGACAGGGGGTCCCGCTAGTGAAAAACTGTTTTTT. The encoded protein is CASSQDFRTGGPASEKLFF.

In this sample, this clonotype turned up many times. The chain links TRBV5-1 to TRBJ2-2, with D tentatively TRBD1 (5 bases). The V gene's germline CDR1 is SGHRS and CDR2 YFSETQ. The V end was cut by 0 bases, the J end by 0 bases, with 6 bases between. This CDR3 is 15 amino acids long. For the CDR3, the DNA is TGCGCCAGCAGCTTGGACAGGACGAACACCGGGGAGCTGTTTTTT. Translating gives CASSLDRTNTGELFF. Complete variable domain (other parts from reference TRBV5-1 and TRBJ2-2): KAGVTQTPRYLIKTRGQQVTLSCSPISGHRSVSWYQQTPGQGLQFLFEYFSETQRNKGNFPGRFSGRQFSNSRSEMNVSTLELGDSALYLCASSLDRTNTGELFFGEGSRLTVL.

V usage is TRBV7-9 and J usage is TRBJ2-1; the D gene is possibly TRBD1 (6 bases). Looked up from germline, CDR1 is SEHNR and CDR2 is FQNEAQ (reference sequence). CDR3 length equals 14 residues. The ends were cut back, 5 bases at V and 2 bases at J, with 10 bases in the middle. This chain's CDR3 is CASSEGGTYNEQFF. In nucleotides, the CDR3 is TGTGCCAGCAGCGAAGGGGGAACCTACAATGAGCAGTTCTTC.

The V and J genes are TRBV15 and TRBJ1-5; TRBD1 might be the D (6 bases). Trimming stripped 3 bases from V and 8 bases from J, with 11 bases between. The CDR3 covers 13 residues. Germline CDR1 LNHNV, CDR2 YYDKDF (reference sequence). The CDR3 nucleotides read TGTGCCACCAGCAGGTACCGGACAGAGCCCCAGCATTTT. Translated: CATSRYRTEPQHF.

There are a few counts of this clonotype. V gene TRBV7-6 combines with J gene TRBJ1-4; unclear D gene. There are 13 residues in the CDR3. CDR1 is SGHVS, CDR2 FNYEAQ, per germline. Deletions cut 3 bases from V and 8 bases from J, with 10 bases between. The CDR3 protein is CASSLAPTEKLFF. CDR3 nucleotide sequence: TGTGCCAGCAGCTTGGCACCGACGGAAAAACTGTTTTTT.

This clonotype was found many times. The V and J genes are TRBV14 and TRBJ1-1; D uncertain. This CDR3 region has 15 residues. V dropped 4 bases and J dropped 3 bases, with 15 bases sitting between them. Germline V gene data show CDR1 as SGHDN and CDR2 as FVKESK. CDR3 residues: CASSLVDVMYTEAFF. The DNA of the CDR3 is TGTGCCAGCAGCCTAGTGGACGTGATGTACACTGAAGCTTTCTTT.

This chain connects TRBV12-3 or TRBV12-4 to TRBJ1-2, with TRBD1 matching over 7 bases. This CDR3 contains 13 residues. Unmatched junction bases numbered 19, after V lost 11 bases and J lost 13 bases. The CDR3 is CAGTSRGAPGCTF. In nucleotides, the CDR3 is TGTGCCGGCACCTCCAGGGGGGCTCCAGGGTGCACCTTC.

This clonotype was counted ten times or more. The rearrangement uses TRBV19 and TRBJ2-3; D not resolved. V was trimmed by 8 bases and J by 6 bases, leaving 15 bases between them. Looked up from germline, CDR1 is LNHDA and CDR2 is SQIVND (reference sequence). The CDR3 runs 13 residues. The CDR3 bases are TGTGCCAGTTCCAAATCGAAATGGGATACGCAGTATTTT. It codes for CASSKSKWDTQYF.

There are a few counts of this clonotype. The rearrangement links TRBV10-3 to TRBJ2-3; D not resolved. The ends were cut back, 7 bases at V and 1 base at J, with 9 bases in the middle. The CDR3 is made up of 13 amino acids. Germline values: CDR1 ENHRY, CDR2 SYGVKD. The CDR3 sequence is CAINQAGTDTQYF. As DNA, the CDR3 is TGTGCCATCAATCAGGCCGGCACAGATACGCAGTATTTT.

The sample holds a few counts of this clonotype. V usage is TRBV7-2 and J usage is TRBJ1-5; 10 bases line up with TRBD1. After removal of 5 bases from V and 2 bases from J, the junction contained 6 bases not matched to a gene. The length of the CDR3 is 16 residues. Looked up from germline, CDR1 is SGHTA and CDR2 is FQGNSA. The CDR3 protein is CASSPRTGGGNQPQHF. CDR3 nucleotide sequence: TGTGCCAGCAGCCCCAGGACAGGGGGGGGCAATCAGCCCCAGCATTTT. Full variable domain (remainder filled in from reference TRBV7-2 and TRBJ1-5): GAGVSQSPSNKVTEKGKDVELRCDPISGHTALYWYRQSLGQGLEFLIYFQGNSAPDKSGLPSDRFSAERTGGSVSTLTIQRTQQEDSAVYLCASSPRTGGGNQPQHFGDGTRLSIL.

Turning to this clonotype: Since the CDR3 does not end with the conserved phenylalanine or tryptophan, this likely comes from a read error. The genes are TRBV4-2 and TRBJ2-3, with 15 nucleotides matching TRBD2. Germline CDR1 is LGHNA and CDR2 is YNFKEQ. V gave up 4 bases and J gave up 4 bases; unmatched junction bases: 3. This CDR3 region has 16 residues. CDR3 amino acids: CASSPRTSGGADTQYL. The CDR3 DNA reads TGTGCCAGCAGCCCACGGACTAGCGGGGGGGCAGATACGCAGTATTTG.

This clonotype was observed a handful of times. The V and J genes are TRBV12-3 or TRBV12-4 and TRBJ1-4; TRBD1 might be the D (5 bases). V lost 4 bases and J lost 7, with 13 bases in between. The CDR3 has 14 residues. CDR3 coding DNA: TGTGCCAGCAGTTCAAGTTCGGGGGTTGAAAAACTGTTTTTT. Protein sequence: CASSSSSGVEKLFF.

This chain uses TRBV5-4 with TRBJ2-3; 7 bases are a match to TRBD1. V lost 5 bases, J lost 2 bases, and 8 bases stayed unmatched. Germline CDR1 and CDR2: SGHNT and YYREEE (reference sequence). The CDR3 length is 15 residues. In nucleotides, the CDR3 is TGTGCCAGCAGTTTGATGACAGGGAACACAGATACGCAGTATTTT. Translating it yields CASSLMTGNTDTQYF.

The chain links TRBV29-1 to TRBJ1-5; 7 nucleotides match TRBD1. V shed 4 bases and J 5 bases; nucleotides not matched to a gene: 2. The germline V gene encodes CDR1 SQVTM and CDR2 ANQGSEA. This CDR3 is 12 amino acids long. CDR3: CSVVDRDQPQHF. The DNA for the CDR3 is TGCAGCGTTGTTGACAGGGATCAGCCCCAGCATTTT.

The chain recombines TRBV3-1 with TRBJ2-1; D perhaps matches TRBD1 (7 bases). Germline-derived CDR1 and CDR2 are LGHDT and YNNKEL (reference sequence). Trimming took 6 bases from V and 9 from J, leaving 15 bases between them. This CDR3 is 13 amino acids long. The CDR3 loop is CASRNRQGGEQFF. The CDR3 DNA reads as TGTGCCAGCAGGAACCGACAGGGAGGTGAGCAGTTCTTC.

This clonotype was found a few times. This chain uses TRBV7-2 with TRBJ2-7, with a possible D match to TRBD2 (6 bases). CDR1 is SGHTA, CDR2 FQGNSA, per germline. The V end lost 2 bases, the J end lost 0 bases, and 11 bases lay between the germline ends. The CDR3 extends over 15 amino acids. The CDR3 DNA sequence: TGTGCCAGCAGCTTAAGAGGCGGGGTCTCCTACGAGCAGTACTTC. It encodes CASSLRGGVSYEQYF.

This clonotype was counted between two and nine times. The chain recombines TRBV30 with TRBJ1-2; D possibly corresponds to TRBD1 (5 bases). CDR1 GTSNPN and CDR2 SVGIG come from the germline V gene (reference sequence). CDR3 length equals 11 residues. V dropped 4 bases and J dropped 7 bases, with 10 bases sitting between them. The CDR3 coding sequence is TGTGCCTGGACAGAGAGGGGTGGCTACACCTTC. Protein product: CAWTERGGYTF.

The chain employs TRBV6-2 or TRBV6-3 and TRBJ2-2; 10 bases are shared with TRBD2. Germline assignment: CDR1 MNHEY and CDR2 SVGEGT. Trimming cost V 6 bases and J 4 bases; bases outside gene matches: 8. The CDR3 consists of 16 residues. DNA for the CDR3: TGTGCCAGCAGGAGCGGGGGGGCCTATCTCACCGGGGAGCTGTTTTTT. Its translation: CASRSGGAYLTGELFF.

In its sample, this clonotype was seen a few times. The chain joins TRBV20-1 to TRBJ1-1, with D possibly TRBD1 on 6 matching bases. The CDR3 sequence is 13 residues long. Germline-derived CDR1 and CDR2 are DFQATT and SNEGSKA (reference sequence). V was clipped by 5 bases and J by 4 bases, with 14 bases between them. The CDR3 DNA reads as TGCAGTGCTCCTGGGGGCGCGGGCACTGAAGCTTTCTTT. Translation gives CSAPGGAGTEAFF.

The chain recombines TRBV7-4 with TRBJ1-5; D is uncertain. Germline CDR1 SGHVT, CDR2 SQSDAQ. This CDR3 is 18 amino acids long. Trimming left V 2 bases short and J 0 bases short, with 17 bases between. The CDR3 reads CASSLMEKEEYSNQPQHF. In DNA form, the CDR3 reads TGTGCCAGCAGCTTAATGGAAAAAGAGGAATATAGCAATCAGCCCCAGCATTTT.

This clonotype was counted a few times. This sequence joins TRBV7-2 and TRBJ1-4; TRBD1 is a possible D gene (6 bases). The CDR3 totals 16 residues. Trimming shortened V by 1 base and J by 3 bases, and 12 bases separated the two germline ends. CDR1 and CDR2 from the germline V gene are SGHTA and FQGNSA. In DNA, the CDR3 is TGTGCCAGCAGCTTAGTGGGGGGCTCAGCTAATGAAAAACTGTTTTTT. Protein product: CASSLVGGSANEKLFF.

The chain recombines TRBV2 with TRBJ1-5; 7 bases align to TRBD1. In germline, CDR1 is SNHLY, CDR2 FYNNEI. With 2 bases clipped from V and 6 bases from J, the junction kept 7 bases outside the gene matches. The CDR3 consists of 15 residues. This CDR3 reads CASSERGQGGQPQHF. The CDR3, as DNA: TGTGCCAGCAGTGAAAGGGGGCAGGGGGGTCAGCCCCAGCATTTT.

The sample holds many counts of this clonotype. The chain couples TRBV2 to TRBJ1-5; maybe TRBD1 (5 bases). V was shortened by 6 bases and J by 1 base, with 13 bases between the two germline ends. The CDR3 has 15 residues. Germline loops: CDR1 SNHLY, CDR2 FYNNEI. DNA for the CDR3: TGTGCCAGCAGCGGGGGTGGTGGGAGCAATCAGCCCCAGCATTTT. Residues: CASSGGGGSNQPQHF.

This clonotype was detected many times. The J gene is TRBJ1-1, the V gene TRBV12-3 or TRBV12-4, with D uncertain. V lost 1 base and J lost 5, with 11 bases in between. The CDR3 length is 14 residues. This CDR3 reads CASSLVRLGTEAFF. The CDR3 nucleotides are TGTGCCAGCAGTTTAGTCAGGCTGGGGACTGAAGCTTTCTTT.